Below, 7 T cell receptor beta chains from the same sample are listed, as sequenced in a study of T cell changes during pregnancy in multiple sclerosis (dated by TCRdb to the late 2010s). Library preparation was by the immunoSEQ multiplex PCR assay. In its TCRdb copy, this immuneACCESS table keeps in-frame sequences only and misses some clones. Where compared with another copy, unresolved V genes explain less than half of these, and the others have no known cause. The sample table records tens of thousands of clones; around nine tenths of these occur just once. The ten most abundant clones make up under 1.3% of the sample. The material sequenced was CD4+ T cells from peripheral blood mononuclear cells, taken in the first trimester of pregnancy. The receptors were sampled from a female donor in good health, enrolled as a control in a pregnancy study.

The chain recombines TRBV12-5 with TRBJ2-2; D is perhaps TRBD2 (6 bases). Trimming left V 5 bases short and J 4 bases short, with 14 bases between. Germline V CDR1 and CDR2: LGHNT, FRNRAP. The CDR3 has 15 amino acids. Here the CDR3 reads CASGPTSLSTGELFF. The DNA for the CDR3 is TGTGCTAGTGGTCCTACTAGCCTATCCACCGGGGAGCTGTTTTTT.

V and J are TRBV18 and TRBJ1-3, with D possibly TRBD1 on 6 matching bases. CDR3 length: 16 amino acids. Germline assignment: CDR1 KGHSH and CDR2 LQKENI. V lost 6 bases to trimming and J lost 4 bases, with 19 bases between them. The CDR3 spells CASSKPRTVIGNTIYF. In nucleotides, the CDR3 is TGTGCCAGCTCGAAACCTAGGACAGTCATCGGAAACACCATATATTTT.

This chain links TRBV5-6 with TRBJ2-5; tentative D call: TRBD1 (5 bases). The CDR3 runs 16 residues. Between the trimmed V and J ends, which lost 1 base and 3 bases, there was a span of 16 bases. Per germline, CDR1 SGHDT and CDR2 YYEEEE. CDR3 residues: CASSLLVGRAKETQYF. CDR3 bases: TGTGCCAGCAGCTTGTTAGTGGGGCGCGCGAAAGAGACCCAGTACTTC.

The chain uses TRBV7-8 and TRBJ1-5; maybe TRBD1 (6 bases). Deletions cut 5 bases from V and 6 bases from J, with 17 bases between. Germline V gene lookup returns CDR1 SGHVS and CDR2 FQNEAQ. The CDR3 has 15 residues. CDR3 in DNA: TGTGCCAGCAGCGCATACAGGGTCGGGCGTCAGCCCCAGCATTTT. Its translation: CASSAYRVGRQPQHF.

This clone was observed once. This rearrangement joins TRBV6-1 to TRBJ2-7; TRBD1 matches 8 bases. CDR1 is MNHNS and CDR2 is SASEGT in the germline V gene. V shed 6 bases and J 0 bases; nucleotides not matched to a gene: 4. This CDR3 region has 14 residues. The CDR3 coding sequence is TGTGCCAGCAGCAGGACAGGGAACTCCTACGAGCAGTACTTC. This translates into CASSRTGNSYEQYF.

The chain links TRBV7-2 to TRBJ1-6; D remains ambiguous. Germline V gene data show CDR1 as SGHTA and CDR2 as FQGNSA. V dropped 2 bases and J dropped 4 bases, with 6 bases sitting between them. The CDR3 sequence is 14 residues long. As DNA, the CDR3 is TGTGCCAGCAGCTTAACAAGATATAATTCACCCCTCCACTTT. Protein: CASSLTRYNSPLHF.

This chain joins TRBV4-3 and TRBJ1-2; 9 positions match TRBD1. The CDR3 has 14 amino acids. The ends lost 0 bases at V and 5 bases at J; junction bases unmatched: 1. Germline assignment: CDR1 LGHNA and CDR2 YSLEER. The DNA of the CDR3 is TGCGCCAGCAGCCAAGAGGGGACAGGGTATGGCTACACCTTC. It translates to CASSQEGTGYGYTF.